These 26 T cell receptor beta chains share one sample of origin, sequenced in a study of shared clonotypes between healthy human individuals. Some clones are missing from TCRdb's copy, which holds only in-frame ones; the method was immunoSEQ multiplex PCR. The sample contains approximately 2,000,000 clones, 80% to 95% of which appear only once. Positive CCR7 selection of CD45RO-negative cells yielded the naive CD8 cells, and terminally differentiated effector memory CD45RA+ cells were excluded. Sequenced material: naive CD8+ T cells from PBMCs. The receptors were gathered from a man aged 18 to 30 in good health. Some clones in this sample may be carry-over from other donors' samples.

There are a few counts of this clone. The rearrangement joins TRBV7-9 to TRBJ1-3, with 7 bases aligning to TRBD1. This CDR3 contains 14 residues. The V gene's germline CDR1 is SEHNR and CDR2 FQNEAQ (reference sequence). J gave up 2 bases and V 5 bases, and 3 bases lay outside the gene matches. The CDR3 DNA is TGTGCCAGCAGCCAGACAGGGCCTGGAAACACCATATATTTT. Translation: CASSQTGPGNTIYF. Complete variable domain (other parts from reference TRBV7-9 and TRBJ1-3): DTGVSQNPRHKITKRGQNVTFRCDPISEHNRLYWYRQTLGQGPEFLTYFQNEAQLEKSRLLSDRFSAERPKGSFSTLEIQRTEQGDSAMYLCASSQTGPGNTIYFGEGSWLTVV.

CDR3 region: CSATGTGDSVGSYEQYF. Here the CDR3 DNA reads TGCAGCGCTACCGGGACAGGGGATAGTGTGGGTTCCTACGAGCAGTACTTC. This chain joins TRBV29-1 and TRBJ2-7, with 10 bases identical to TRBD1. After removal of 7 bases from V and 1 base from J, the junction contained 16 bases not matched to a gene. Looked up from germline, CDR1 is SQVTM and CDR2 is ANQGSEA. CDR3 length equals 17 residues.

This chain links TRBV5-8 with TRBJ1-5, with a tentative D call TRBD1 (5 bases). CDR1 SGHTS and CDR2 YDEGEE come from the germline V gene. Trimming left V 1 base short and J 2 bases short, with 13 bases between. The CDR3 contains 16 residues. The CDR3: CASSLRSLGGNQPQHF. The CDR3 DNA sequence: TGTGCCAGCAGCTTGCGTTCATTGGGGGGCAATCAGCCCCAGCATTTT.

CDR3 coding DNA: TGTGCCAGCAGTTCCGGGACTTTCTACGAGCAGTACTTC. This sequence encodes CASSSGTFYEQYF. The chain is built from TRBV28 and TRBJ2-7; D possibly corresponds to TRBD2 (6 bases). From germline, CDR1 is MDHEN and CDR2 SYDVKM. Trimming pared 4 bases from V and 3 bases from J, leaving 10 bases between. The CDR3 extends over 13 amino acids.

The chain has TRBV28 and TRBJ1-4, with 9 bases lining up with TRBD1. J gave up 6 bases and V 6 bases, and 8 bases lay outside the gene matches. Germline CDR1 reads MDHEN; CDR2 reads SYDVKM. This CDR3 comprises 15 residues. This CDR3 is CASRRQGGLDEKLFF. CDR3 in DNA: TGTGCCAGCAGGCGACAGGGGGGGCTGGATGAAAAACTGTTTTTT.

Here the CDR3 DNA reads TGTGCCAGCAGCTTAGGGACAGGGGGCTTTGGGAGTGAAAAACTGTTTTTT. This gives the protein CASSLGTGGFGSEKLFF. The V and J genes are TRBV11-2 and TRBJ1-4; 11 bases agree with TRBD1. This CDR3 is built from 17 residues. Germline trimming cut 1 base from V and 7 bases from J; bases unmatched to any gene: 8. Germline CDR1 is SGHAT and CDR2 is FQNNGV.

The chain is built from TRBV4-1 and TRBJ2-1; D may be TRBD2 (5 bases). V lost 1 base, J lost 0 bases, and 10 bases lay in between. CDR3 length: 16 amino acids. CDR1 MGHRA and CDR2 YSYEKL come from the germline V gene. The CDR3 region is CASSQGGPLSYNEQFF. In nucleotides, the CDR3 is TGCGCCAGCAGCCAAGGAGGGCCCCTCTCCTACAATGAGCAGTTCTTC.

This clone was seen only once. The CDR3 coding sequence is TGCAGTGCTAGAGATCGGGAAAAACTGTTTTTT. Its translation: CSARDREKLFF. The J gene is TRBJ1-4, the V gene TRBV20-1, with D unclear. Trimming took 0 bases from V and 8 from J, leaving 4 bases between them. CDR3 length: 11 amino acids. In germline, CDR1 is DFQATT, CDR2 SNEGSKA (reference sequence).

The chain joins TRBV5-5 to TRBJ2-1; perhaps TRBD1 as D (6 bases). Germline V gene data show CDR1 as SGHKS and CDR2 as YYEKEE (reference sequence). This CDR3 spans 15 amino acids. V gave up 1 base and J gave up 5 bases, with 13 bases separating them. CDR3 DNA sequence: TGTGCCAGCAGCTTGTTTAGGACAGCCAACAATGAGCAGTTCTTC. This sequence encodes CASSLFRTANNEQFF. Full variable domain (remainder filled in from reference TRBV5-5 and TRBJ2-1): DAGVTQSPTHLIKTRGQQVTLRCSPISGHKSVSWYQQVLGQGPQFIFQYYEKEERGRGNFPDRFSARQFPNYSSELNVNALLLGDSALYLCASSLFRTANNEQFFGPGTRLTVL.

CDR3 amino acids: CASTKTAPGQFSYEQYF. The CDR3 coding sequence is TGTGCCAGCACCAAGACCGCCCCGGGACAGTTCTCCTACGAGCAGTACTTC. The rearrangement joins TRBV5-4 to TRBJ2-7; TRBD1 aligns across 7 bases. The CDR3 is 17 amino acids. Germline CDR1 is SGHNT and CDR2 is YYREEE (reference sequence). The ends lost 6 bases at V and 0 bases at J; junction bases unmatched: 15. The whole variable domain, remainder taken from reference TRBV5-4 and TRBJ2-7, is ETGVTQSPTHLIKTRGQQVTLRCSSQSGHNTVSWYQQALGQGPQFIFQYYREEENGRGNFPPRFSGLQFPNYSSELNVNALELDDSALYLCASTKTAPGQFSYEQYFGPGTRLTVT.

The chain recombines TRBV7-9 with TRBJ2-1; no definite D call. CDR1 is SEHNR, CDR2 FQNEAQ, per germline (reference sequence). With 4 bases removed from V and 3 bases from J, the gap between germline ends came to 10 bases. This CDR3 has 14 residues. In DNA form, the CDR3 reads TGTGCCAGCAGCTCCCCGAGCGACTACAATGAGCAGTTCTTC. Translated, it gives CASSSPSDYNEQFF.

In this sample, this clone turned up a few times. The chain recombines TRBV7-9 with TRBJ2-1; 7 positions match TRBD1. CDR1 and CDR2 from the germline V gene are SEHNR and FQNEAQ (reference sequence). The CDR3 has 14 residues. J was trimmed by 7 bases and V by 3 bases; bases with no gene match: 6. The CDR3 coding sequence is TGTGCCAGCAGCTTTCAGGGGGTAGGGAATGAGCAGTTCTTC. Amino acid sequence: CASSFQGVGNEQFF. Supplemented by reference TRBV7-9 and TRBJ2-1, the full variable domain reads DTGVSQNPRHKITKRGQNVTFRCDPISEHNRLYWYRQTLGQGPEFLTYFQNEAQLEKSRLLSDRFSAERPKGSFSTLEIQRTEQGDSAMYLCASSFQGVGNEQFFGPGTRLTVL.

The genes are TRBV28 and TRBJ1-5; D remains ambiguous. The CDR3 is 14 amino acids. From germline, CDR1 is MDHEN and CDR2 SYDVKM. Trimming left V 7 bases short and J 5 bases short, with 15 bases between. The CDR3 sequence is CASTEAGLDQPQHF. The CDR3 nucleotides read TGTGCCAGCACCGAAGCGGGGTTGGATCAGCCCCAGCATTTT.

This chain connects TRBV29-1 to TRBJ1-1, with D possibly matching TRBD1 (5 bases). V lost 4 bases and J lost 0, with 12 bases in between. The CDR3 is made up of 14 amino acids. Germline V gene sequence: CDR1 SQVTM, CDR2 ANQGSEA. The CDR3 is CSVAKGTVNTEAFF. CDR3 nucleotides: TGCAGCGTTGCTAAAGGGACTGTGAACACTGAAGCTTTCTTT.

This sequence joins TRBV5-4 and TRBJ1-3; 7 bases match TRBD1. The CDR3 covers 16 residues. Germline values: CDR1 SGHNT, CDR2 YYREEE (reference sequence). With 4 bases clipped from V and 4 bases from J, the junction kept 11 bases outside the gene matches. DNA for the CDR3: TGTGCCAGCAGCCAAACGACAGGGCGAGAGGGAAACACCATATATTTT. Its translation is CASSQTTGREGNTIYF.

This rearrangement joins TRBV7-9 to TRBJ2-1; 7 bases agree with TRBD2. The CDR3 is made up of 15 amino acids. Germline values: CDR1 SEHNR, CDR2 FQNEAQ (reference sequence). Trimming at V came to 2 bases and at J to 5 bases, leaving 6 bases not matched to a gene. CDR3: CASSLFAGVHNEQFF. Here the CDR3 DNA reads TGTGCCAGCAGCTTATTTGCGGGAGTACACAATGAGCAGTTCTTC.

The chain combines TRBV7-2 with TRBJ2-3; 10 bases align to TRBD2. This CDR3 contains 15 residues. V lost 7 bases, J lost 5 bases, and 9 bases stayed unmatched. Germline-derived CDR1 and CDR2 are SGHTA and FQGNSA. DNA of the CDR3: TGTGCCAGCACGTACTCTAGCGGGAGTTTAGATACGCAGTATTTT. This codes for CASTYSSGSLDTQYF. The full variable domain, its missing parts supplied by reference TRBV7-2 and TRBJ2-3, is GAGVSQSPSNKVTEKGKDVELRCDPISGHTALYWYRQSLGQGLEFLIYFQGNSAPDKSGLPSDRFSAERTGGSVSTLTIQRTQQEDSAVYLCASTYSSGSLDTQYFGPGTRLTVL.

The rearrangement links TRBV11-2 to TRBJ2-7, with 11 bases matching TRBD2. V shed 5 bases and J 4 bases; nucleotides not matched to a gene: 10. The CDR3 has 16 residues. Germline V gene data show CDR1 as SGHAT and CDR2 as FQNNGV. The CDR3 is CASSPLAGGPSYEQYF. CDR3 DNA sequence: TGTGCCAGCAGCCCCTTAGCGGGAGGGCCCTCGTACGAGCAGTACTTC.

The V gene is TRBV9, the J gene TRBJ1-5; tentatively, D is TRBD1 (5 bases). The V end was cut by 4 bases, the J end by 1 base, with 12 bases between. Per germline, CDR1 SGDLS and CDR2 YYNGEE. This CDR3 has 15 residues. CDR3 sequence (DNA): TGTGCCAGCAGCCCCGAAGGACACAGCAATCAGCCCCAGCATTTT. Protein: CASSPEGHSNQPQHF.

The rearrangement links TRBV11-2 to TRBJ2-5; D is uncertain. The CDR3 is made up of 15 amino acids. The V end was cut by 5 bases, the J end by 2 bases, with 15 bases between. Germline CDR1 SGHAT, CDR2 FQNNGV. DNA of the CDR3: TGTGCCAGCAGCCCCACGTGGGCGCGGCAAGAGACCCAGTACTTC. Translated, it gives CASSPTWARQETQYF.

The V and J genes are TRBV7-9 and TRBJ1-6, with unresolved D. CDR1 and CDR2 from the germline V gene are SEHNR and FQNEAQ (reference sequence). V lost 7 bases, J lost 9 bases, and 19 bases lay in between. The CDR3 runs 15 residues. Written as DNA, the CDR3 is TGTGCCAGCAACACCGACCCGGGATGGAGTTCACCCCTCCACTTT. This gives the protein CASNTDPGWSSPLHF.

This clone was seen just once. This chain joins TRBV29-1 and TRBJ2-7, with a tentative D call TRBD2 (6 bases). This CDR3 contains 11 residues. Trimming shortened V by 6 bases and J by 6 bases, and 12 bases separated the two germline ends. In germline, CDR1 is SQVTM, CDR2 ANQGSEA. CDR3 in DNA: TGCAGCGTCCGTGCCGGGGGCGAGCAGTACTTC. It translates to CSVRAGGEQYF.

The chain carries TRBV25-1 and TRBJ1-2; D is ambiguous. Trimming pared 1 base from V and 8 bases from J, leaving 11 bases between. This CDR3 has 13 residues. Germline lookup yields CDR1 MGHDK and CDR2 SYGVNS. The CDR3 DNA sequence: TGTGCCAGCAGTGAATCTAAAGGGAACGGCTACACCTTC. It is translated as CASSESKGNGYTF.

This rearrangement joins TRBV28 to TRBJ2-5; either TRBD1 or TRBD2 may fit D (5 bases each). Per germline, CDR1 MDHEN and CDR2 SYDVKM. Trimming cost V 5 bases and J 5 bases, with 21 bases left between them. The CDR3 runs to 16 residues. This CDR3 reads CASSNKPGPRFETQYF. The CDR3 DNA is TGTGCCAGCAGTAACAAACCGGGACCCAGGTTTGAGACCCAGTACTTC.

The chain links TRBV14 to TRBJ1-3; D is uncertain. Germline V gene sequence: CDR1 SGHDN, CDR2 FVKESK. With 2 bases removed from V and 3 bases from J, the gap between germline ends came to 17 bases. The CDR3 is made up of 17 amino acids. The CDR3 here is CASSQYPAQGYGNTIYF. In nucleotides, the CDR3 is TGTGCCAGCAGCCAATATCCCGCTCAAGGGTATGGAAACACCATATATTTT. Combining the CDR3 with reference TRBV14 and TRBJ1-3 gives the whole variable domain EAGVTQFPSHSVIEKGQTVTLRCDPISGHDNLYWYRRVMGKEIKFLLHFVKESKQDESGMPNNRFLAERTGGTYSTLKVQPAELEDSGVYFCASSQYPAQGYGNTIYFGEGSWLTVV.

V is TRBV11-2 and J is TRBJ2-3, with TRBD2 matching over 10 bases. Unmatched junction bases numbered 8, after V lost 5 bases and J lost 3 bases. The CDR3 loop spans 16 amino acids. Germline V gene sequence: CDR1 SGHAT, CDR2 FQNNGV. The CDR3 DNA is TGTGCCAGCAGCCCAGACCCTAGCGGGAGTACAGATACGCAGTATTTT. Amino acid sequence: CASSPDPSGSTDTQYF.